A single sample is the source of the 24 T cell receptor beta chains below, sequenced in a study of CD4+ T cells in melanoma. Sequencing used immunoSEQ multiplex PCR; TCRdb keeps in-frame clones, though not all of them. The sample includes more than 90,000 clones, 80% to 95% of them seen just once. Sequencing used peripheral blood. The receptors were sampled from a human donor with melanoma.

The rearrangement uses TRBV29-1 and TRBJ2-7; TRBD2 matches 7 bases. V was pared by 7 bases and J by 0 bases, with 15 bases of the junction left unmatched. Germline V gene sequence: CDR1 SQVTM, CDR2 ANQGSEA. The CDR3 is 16 residues long. The CDR3 DNA sequence: TGCAGCGGCCCCGCGGGGGTACTTCGAAGCTCCTACGAGCAGTACTTC. Translated: CSGPAGVLRSSYEQYF.

This clone was detected only once. The chain recombines TRBV7-3 with TRBJ2-2; D possibly corresponds to TRBD2 (6 bases). This CDR3 spans 14 amino acids. The germline V gene encodes CDR1 SGHTA and CDR2 FQGTGA. Between the trimmed V and J ends, which lost 6 bases and 8 bases, there was a span of 16 bases. The CDR3 DNA follows: TGTGCCAGCAGGCGACTAGGAGGGCGGGGGGAGCTGTTTTTT. Translated, it gives CASRRLGGRGELFF.

The J gene is TRBJ2-2, the V gene TRBV2, with D unresolved. The germline V gene encodes CDR1 SNHLY and CDR2 FYNNEI. The CDR3 runs 11 residues. Trimming pared 5 bases from V and 6 bases from J, leaving 4 bases between. The DNA for the CDR3 is TGTGCCAGCAGTCTGGCCGGGGAGCTGTTTTTT. This gives the protein CASSLAGELFF.

The chain carries TRBV5-1 and TRBJ1-2; a weak D match, TRBD1 (6 bases). This CDR3 is 16 amino acids long. The V end lost 3 bases, the J end lost 4 bases, and 19 bases lay between the germline ends. The V gene's germline CDR1 is SGHRS and CDR2 YFSETQ. CDR3 nucleotide sequence: TGCGCCAGCAGCTCCCGGGGGGCAGGACCTGGCTATGGCTACACCTTC. Its protein product is CASSSRGAGPGYGYTF.

This clone came up once. The J gene is TRBJ2-6, the V gene TRBV4-2, with 12 nucleotides matching TRBD2. The CDR3 has 18 amino acids. The germline CDR1 and CDR2 sequences are LGHNA and YNFKEQ. With 4 bases clipped from V and 0 bases from J, the junction kept 4 bases outside the gene matches. The DNA of the CDR3 is TGTGCCAGCAGCCCAGGACTAGCGGGGAGCTCTGGGGCCAACGTCCTGACTTTC. Translating it yields CASSPGLAGSSGANVLTF.

J is TRBJ2-2 and V is TRBV4-1; 9 positions match TRBD1. This CDR3 is 14 amino acids long. J gave up 4 bases and V 10 bases, and 7 bases lay outside the gene matches. From germline, CDR1 is MGHRA and CDR2 YSYEKL. Written as DNA, the CDR3 is TGCGCCACACGGACAGGGGAGGTCACCGGGGAGCTGTTTTTT. Translating it yields CATRTGEVTGELFF.

The gene calls are TRBV7-9 and TRBJ2-3; D possibly corresponds to TRBD2 (6 bases). Germline CDR1 and CDR2: SEHNR and FQNEAQ (reference sequence). V dropped 4 bases and J dropped 3 bases, with 14 bases sitting between them. The CDR3 extends over 15 amino acids. The DNA of the CDR3 is TGTGCCAGCAGCTCCTTAGCGGATGGAACAGATACGCAGTATTTT. Translation gives CASSSLADGTDTQYF.

This clone was seen a single time. V usage is TRBV15 and J usage is TRBJ1-2, with 8 bases aligning to TRBD1. CDR3 size: 12 residues. Germline values: CDR1 LNHNV, CDR2 YYDKDF (reference sequence). Trimming took 7 bases from V and 6 from J; bases not matched to a gene: 4. The CDR3 spells CATKGTGDGYTF. The CDR3 DNA reads TGTGCCACCAAAGGGACAGGTGATGGCTACACCTTC.

This clone was seen only once. The chain employs TRBV5-1 and TRBJ1-3; a possible D gene is TRBD1 (5 bases). Germline loops: CDR1 SGHRS, CDR2 YFSETQ. The CDR3 contains 15 residues. Trimming removed 1 base from V and 4 bases from J, with 12 bases in between. CDR3 nucleotides: TGCGCCAGCAGCTTGCAGCGGGACCCCGGAAACACCATATATTTT. This codes for CASSLQRDPGNTIYF.

CDR3 bases: TGTGCCAGCAGTTTAGCGGGAGGGCCCTACAATGAGCAGTTCTTC. The encoded protein is CASSLAGGPYNEQFF. V and J are TRBV6-5 and TRBJ2-1, with 11 bases matching TRBD2. In germline, CDR1 is MNHEY, CDR2 SVGAGI. CDR3 length: 15 residues. J lost 2 bases, V lost 4 bases, and 1 base had no gene match.

This sequence joins TRBV4-1 and TRBJ2-1; D possibly uses TRBD1 or TRBD2 (6 bases each). With 1 base removed from V and 3 bases from J, the gap between germline ends came to 10 bases. This CDR3 region has 15 residues. Looked up from germline, CDR1 is MGHRA and CDR2 is YSYEKL. DNA for the CDR3: TGCGCCAGCAGCCAAGCGGGGGCCATCTACAATGAGCAGTTCTTC. This translates into CASSQAGAIYNEQFF.

The chain recombines TRBV28 with TRBJ2-2; D unresolved. CDR1 is MDHEN, CDR2 SYDVKM, per germline. CDR3 length: 13 amino acids. The germline V and J ends were trimmed by 6 bases and 3 bases, with 8 bases remaining between them. As DNA, the CDR3 is TGTGCCAGCAGATTCCTCCACACCGGGGAGCTGTTTTTT. It is translated as CASRFLHTGELFF.

V and J are TRBV5-1 and TRBJ1-4; possibly TRBD1 for D (6 bases). V gave up 0 bases and J gave up 7 bases, with 16 bases separating them. The CDR3 spans 16 residues. Per the germline V gene, CDR1 is SGHRS and CDR2 is YFSETQ. This CDR3 reads CASSLARTDLGEKLFF. CDR3 sequence (DNA): TGCGCCAGCAGCTTGGCCCGGACAGATCTAGGTGAAAAACTGTTTTTT.

The rearrangement links TRBV2 to TRBJ1-4; 8 bases are a match to TRBD1. CDR3 length equals 14 residues. Germline lookup yields CDR1 SNHLY and CDR2 FYNNEI. The ends lost 2 bases at V and 7 bases at J; junction bases unmatched: 3. The chain's CDR3 is CASSERGTGEKLFF. The CDR3 DNA is TGTGCCAGCAGTGAAAGGGGGACAGGTGAAAAACTGTTTTTT.

V and J are TRBV4-2 and TRBJ2-2; 12 bases are a match to TRBD1. CDR1 is LGHNA, CDR2 YNFKEQ, per germline. The CDR3 loop spans 15 amino acids. Trimming at V came to 3 bases and at J to 6 bases, leaving 2 bases not matched to a gene. The CDR3 loop is CASSQGQGAAGELFF. CDR3 nucleotide sequence: TGTGCCAGCAGCCAGGGACAGGGGGCCGCCGGGGAGCTGTTTTTT.

The chain combines TRBV27 with TRBJ2-3; no firm D call. This CDR3 has 12 residues. Germline V gene data show CDR1 as MNHEY and CDR2 as SMNVEV (reference sequence). The V gene lost 6 bases and the J gene lost 1 base, with 5 bases spanning the gap. CDR3 DNA sequence: TGTGCCAGCAGGCCGGGCACAGATACGCAGTATTTT. This sequence encodes CASRPGTDTQYF.

This clone came up once. The V gene is TRBV6-5, the J gene TRBJ2-6; D might be TRBD1 or TRBD2, each matching 5 bases. Germline values: CDR1 MNHEY, CDR2 SVGAGI. This CDR3 spans 15 amino acids. The V gene lost 0 bases and the J gene lost 2 bases, with 5 bases spanning the gap. This chain's CDR3 is CASSYSGAGANVLTF. The CDR3 DNA reads as TGTGCCAGCAGTTACTCGGGGGCTGGGGCCAACGTCCTGACTTTC.

The chain carries TRBV5-4 and TRBJ2-3, with D possibly TRBD1 on 5 matching bases. CDR3 length equals 14 residues. CDR1 and CDR2 from the germline V gene are SGHNT and YYREEE (reference sequence). With 3 bases removed from V and 2 bases from J, the gap between germline ends came to 10 bases. CDR3: CASSSLTDTDTQYF. CDR3 in DNA: TGTGCCAGCAGCTCCCTGACAGACACAGATACGCAGTATTTT.

The rearrangement joins TRBV19 to TRBJ2-2; D may be TRBD1 (6 bases). Trimming stripped 9 bases from V and 6 bases from J, with 23 bases between. The CDR3 contains 16 residues. In germline, CDR1 is LNHDA, CDR2 SQIVND (reference sequence). The CDR3 DNA is TGTGCCAGCCGGCGGACCCTAACAGGGATTCCCGGGGAGCTGTTTTTT. It is translated as CASRRTLTGIPGELFF.

This sequence joins TRBV15 and TRBJ2-1; 10 bases map to TRBD1. This CDR3 is built from 17 residues. The J segment lost 6 bases and the V segment lost 1 base, leaving 9 bases of the junction unmatched. Germline V lookup: CDR1 LNHNV, CDR2 YYDKDF (reference sequence). The CDR3 is CATSRGRGDRGSNEQFF. DNA of the CDR3: TGTGCCACCAGCAGAGGGCGTGGGGACAGGGGCTCCAATGAGCAGTTCTTC.

The CDR3 is CASSYGQNYEQYF. The CDR3 DNA reads TGTGCCAGCAGCTACGGACAGAACTACGAGCAGTACTTC. The V gene is TRBV7-9, the J gene TRBJ2-7; a weak D match, TRBD1 (6 bases). Germline assignment: CDR1 SEHNR and CDR2 FQNEAQ (reference sequence). The CDR3 length is 13 residues. The germline V and J ends were trimmed by 4 bases and 3 bases, with 10 bases remaining between them. The full variable domain, completed using reference TRBV7-9 and TRBJ2-7, is DTGVSQNPRHKITKRGQNVTFRCDPISEHNRLYWYRQTLGQGPEFLTYFQNEAQLEKSRLLSDRFSAERPKGSFSTLEIQRTEQGDSAMYLCASSYGQNYEQYFGPGTRLTVT.

The rearrangement uses TRBV6-1 and TRBJ2-1, with D unresolved. Between the trimmed V and J ends, which lost 4 bases and 2 bases, there was a span of 9 bases. Per the germline V gene, CDR1 is MNHNS and CDR2 is SASEGT. The CDR3 is 14 amino acids. The CDR3 reads CASSAAGPYNEQFF. The CDR3 DNA follows: TGTGCCAGCAGTGCGGCCGGGCCCTACAATGAGCAGTTCTTC.

The chain couples TRBV5-6 to TRBJ1-2, with D perhaps TRBD1 (5 bases). V lost 4 bases and J lost 4, with 11 bases in between. Germline assignment: CDR1 SGHDT and CDR2 YYEEEE. The CDR3 covers 13 residues. CDR3 DNA sequence: TGTGCCAGCAGCGTGGGCAGGGCCTATGGCTACACCTTC. Translated, it gives CASSVGRAYGYTF.

The CDR3 sequence is CASRRDRGEQYF. For the CDR3, the DNA is TGTGCCAGCAGACGAGACAGAGGCGAGCAGTACTTC. J is TRBJ2-7 and V is TRBV6-5; possibly TRBD1 for D (5 bases). V was pared by 6 bases and J by 6 bases, with 12 bases between. The germline gives CDR1 MNHEY, CDR2 SVGAGI. This CDR3 region has 12 residues.